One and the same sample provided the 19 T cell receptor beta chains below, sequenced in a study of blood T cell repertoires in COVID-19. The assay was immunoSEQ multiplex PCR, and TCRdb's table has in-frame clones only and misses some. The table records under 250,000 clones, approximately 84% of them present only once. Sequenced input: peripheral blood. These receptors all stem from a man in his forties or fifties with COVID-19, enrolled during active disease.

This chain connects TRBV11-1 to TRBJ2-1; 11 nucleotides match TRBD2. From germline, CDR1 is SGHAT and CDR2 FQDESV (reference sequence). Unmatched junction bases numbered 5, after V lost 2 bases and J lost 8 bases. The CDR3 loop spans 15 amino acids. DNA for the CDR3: TGTGCCAGCAGCTTAAGTAGCGGGAGGGGGGATGAGCAGTTCTTC. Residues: CASSLSSGRGDEQFF.

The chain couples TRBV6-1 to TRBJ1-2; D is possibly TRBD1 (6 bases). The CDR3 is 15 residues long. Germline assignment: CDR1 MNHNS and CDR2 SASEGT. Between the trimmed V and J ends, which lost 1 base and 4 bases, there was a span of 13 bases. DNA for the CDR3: TGTGCCAGCAGTGAAGTCCTACAGGGTGGCTATGGCTACACCTTC. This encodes CASSEVLQGGYGYTF.

The CDR3, as DNA: TGTGCCAGCCGGGACAACTACGAGCAGTACTTC. Protein sequence: CASRDNYEQYF. J is TRBJ2-7 and V is TRBV6-5; the D gene is possibly TRBD1 (6 bases). CDR3 length: 11 residues. V was cut by 8 bases and J by 3 bases, with 8 bases left in between. Germline assignment: CDR1 MNHEY and CDR2 SVGAGI.

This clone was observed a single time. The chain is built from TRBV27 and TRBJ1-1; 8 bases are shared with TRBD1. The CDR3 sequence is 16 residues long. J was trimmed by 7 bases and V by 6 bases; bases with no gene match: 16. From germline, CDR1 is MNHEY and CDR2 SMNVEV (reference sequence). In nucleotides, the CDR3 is TGTGCCAGCAGCTTAAGGATGACAGGGGCGGTGGGTGAAGCTTTCTTT. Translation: CASSLRMTGAVGEAFF.

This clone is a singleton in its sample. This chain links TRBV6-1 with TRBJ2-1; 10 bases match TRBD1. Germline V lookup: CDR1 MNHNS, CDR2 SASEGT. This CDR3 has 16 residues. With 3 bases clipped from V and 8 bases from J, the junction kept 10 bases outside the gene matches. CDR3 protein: CASSETTGGGSDEQFF. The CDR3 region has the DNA TGTGCCAGCAGTGAGACGACAGGGGGCGGGAGCGATGAGCAGTTCTTC.

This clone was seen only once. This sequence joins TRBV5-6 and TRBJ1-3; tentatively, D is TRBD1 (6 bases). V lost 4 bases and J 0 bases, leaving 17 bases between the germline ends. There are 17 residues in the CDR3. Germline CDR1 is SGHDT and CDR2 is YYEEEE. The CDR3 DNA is TGTGCCAGCAGCGTGGTTGGGGGCAGGAACTCTGGAAACACCATATATTTT. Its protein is CASSVVGGRNSGNTIYF.

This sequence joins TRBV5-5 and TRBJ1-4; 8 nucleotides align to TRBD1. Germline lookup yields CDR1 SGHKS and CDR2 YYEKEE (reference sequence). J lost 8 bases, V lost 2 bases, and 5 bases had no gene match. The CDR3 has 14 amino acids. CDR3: CASSFQGAKEKLFF. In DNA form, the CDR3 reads TGTGCCAGCAGCTTTCAGGGGGCGAAGGAAAAACTGTTTTTT.

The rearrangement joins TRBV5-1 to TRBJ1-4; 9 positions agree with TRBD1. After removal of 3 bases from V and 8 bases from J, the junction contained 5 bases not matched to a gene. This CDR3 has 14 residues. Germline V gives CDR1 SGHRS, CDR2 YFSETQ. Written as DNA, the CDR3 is TGCGCCAGCAGCTGGGACAGGGCCAAGGAAAAACTGTTTTTT. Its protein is CASSWDRAKEKLFF.

The CDR3 region has the DNA TGTGCCAGCAGACTCCTCCAGGGGAATGAGCAGTTCTTC. It is translated as CASRLLQGNEQFF. The J gene is TRBJ2-1, the V gene TRBV6-5; D is perhaps TRBD1 (6 bases). The CDR3 is 13 amino acids. Germline V lookup: CDR1 MNHEY, CDR2 SVGAGI. V was clipped by 6 bases and J by 7 bases, with 13 bases between them.

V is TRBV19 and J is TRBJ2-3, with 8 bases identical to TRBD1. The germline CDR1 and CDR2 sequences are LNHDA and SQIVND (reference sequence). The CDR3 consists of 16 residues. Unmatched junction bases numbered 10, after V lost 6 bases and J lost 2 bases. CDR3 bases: TGTGCCAGTAGCACACAGGGGGTATCTATCACAGATACGCAGTATTTT. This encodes CASSTQGVSITDTQYF.

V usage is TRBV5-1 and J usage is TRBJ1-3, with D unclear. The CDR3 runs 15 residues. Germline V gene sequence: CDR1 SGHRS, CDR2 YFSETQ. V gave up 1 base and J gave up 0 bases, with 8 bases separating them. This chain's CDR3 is CASSLWGASGNTIYF. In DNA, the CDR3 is TGCGCCAGCAGCTTGTGGGGAGCCTCTGGAAACACCATATATTTT.

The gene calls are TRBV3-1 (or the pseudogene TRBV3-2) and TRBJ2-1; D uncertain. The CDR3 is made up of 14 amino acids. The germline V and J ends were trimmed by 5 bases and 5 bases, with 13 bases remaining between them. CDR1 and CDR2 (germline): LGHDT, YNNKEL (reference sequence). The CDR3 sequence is CASSATRLNNEQFF. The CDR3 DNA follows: TGTGCCAGCAGCGCAACGCGGCTAAACAATGAGCAGTTCTTC.

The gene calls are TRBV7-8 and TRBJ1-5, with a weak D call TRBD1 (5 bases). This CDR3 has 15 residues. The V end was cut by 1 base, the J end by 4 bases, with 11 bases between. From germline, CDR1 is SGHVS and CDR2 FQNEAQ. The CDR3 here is CASSLGRQPNQPQHF. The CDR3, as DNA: TGTGCCAGCAGCTTAGGAAGACAGCCTAATCAGCCCCAGCATTTT. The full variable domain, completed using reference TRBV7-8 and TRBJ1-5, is GAGVSQSPRYKVAKRGQDVALRCDPISGHVSLFWYQQALGQGPEFLTYFQNEAQLDKSGLPSDRFFAERPEGSVSTLKIQRTQQEDSAVYLCASSLGRQPNQPQHFGDGTRLSIL.

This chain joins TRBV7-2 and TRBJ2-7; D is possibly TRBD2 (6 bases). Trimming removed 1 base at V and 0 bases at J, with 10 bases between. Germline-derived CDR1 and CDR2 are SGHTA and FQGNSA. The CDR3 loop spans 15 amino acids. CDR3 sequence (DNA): TGTGCCAGCAGCTTAGACGGGGGACCCTCCTACGAGCAGTACTTC. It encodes CASSLDGGPSYEQYF.

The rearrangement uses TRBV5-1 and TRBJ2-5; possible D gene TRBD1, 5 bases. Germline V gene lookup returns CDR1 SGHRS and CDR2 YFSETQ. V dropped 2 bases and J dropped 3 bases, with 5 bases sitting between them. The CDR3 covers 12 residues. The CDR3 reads CASSFREETQYF. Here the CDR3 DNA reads TGCGCCAGCAGCTTCAGGGAAGAGACCCAGTACTTC. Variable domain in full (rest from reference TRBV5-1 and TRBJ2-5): KAGVTQTPRYLIKTRGQQVTLSCSPISGHRSVSWYQQTPGQGLQFLFEYFSETQRNKGNFPGRFSGRQFSNSRSEMNVSTLELGDSALYLCASSFREETQYFGPGTRLLVL.

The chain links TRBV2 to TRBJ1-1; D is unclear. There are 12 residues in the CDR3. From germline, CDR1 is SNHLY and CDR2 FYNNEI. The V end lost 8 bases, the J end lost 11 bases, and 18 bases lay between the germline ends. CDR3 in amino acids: CASAAARSWAFF. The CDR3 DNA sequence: TGTGCCAGCGCGGCAGCTCGAAGCTGGGCTTTCTTT.

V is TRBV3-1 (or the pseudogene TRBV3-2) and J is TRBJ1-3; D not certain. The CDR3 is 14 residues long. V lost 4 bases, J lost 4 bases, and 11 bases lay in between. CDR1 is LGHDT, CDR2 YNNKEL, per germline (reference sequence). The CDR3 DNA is TGTGCCAGCAGCCTATTCGGTAGCGGAAACACCATATATTTT. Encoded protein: CASSLFGSGNTIYF.

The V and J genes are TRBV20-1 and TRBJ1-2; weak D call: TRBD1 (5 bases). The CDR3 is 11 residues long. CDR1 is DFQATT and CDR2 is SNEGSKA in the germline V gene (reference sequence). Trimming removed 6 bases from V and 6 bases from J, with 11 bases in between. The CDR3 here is CSALGADGYTF. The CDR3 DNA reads TGCAGTGCCCTAGGGGCCGATGGCTACACCTTC.

The CDR3 here is CASSMTGAGNTIYF. Written as DNA, the CDR3 is TGTGCCAGCAGCATGACAGGGGCTGGAAACACCATATATTTT. The gene calls are TRBV5-6 and TRBJ1-3; TRBD1 aligns across 8 bases. The V gene end was trimmed by 4 bases and the J gene end by 2 bases; junction bases not matched to a gene: 2. This CDR3 is 14 amino acids long. Germline CDR1 and CDR2: SGHDT and YYEEEE.